This TCR beta chain stems from a study of beta chain features in type 1 diabetes. About the research overall: Patients were similar to healthy donors in age and gender (as well as in cell yields). Study conclusions and caveats: It was among patients, rather than healthy donors, that naive, central memory and Treg TCRB repertoires appeared more similar.

The CDR3 consists of 19 residues. All of the isolated RNA was reverse transcribed, so expressed TCRB transcripts were sequenced. The protocol was immunoSEQ multiplex PCR, while the TCRdb copy is restricted to in-frame clones and leaves out a portion. The sample includes under 800,000 clones, around a sixth of them seen just once. Concerning this clone itself: Its antigen is not identified.

The genes are TRBV21-1 and TRBJ1-4; the D call of TRBD1 is as the table states it, not checked on the DNA. TRBV21-1 is tagged as a pseudogene. The sequenced sample consisted of naive CD4+ T cells from blood. The TCR comes from a man between 18 and 35 years old in good health. The chain's CDR3 is CASSKSDHLSGASNEKLFF. The CDR3 DNA is TGTGCCAGCAGCAAATCGGACCATCTATCAGGGGCCTCTAATGAAAAACTGTTTTTT.